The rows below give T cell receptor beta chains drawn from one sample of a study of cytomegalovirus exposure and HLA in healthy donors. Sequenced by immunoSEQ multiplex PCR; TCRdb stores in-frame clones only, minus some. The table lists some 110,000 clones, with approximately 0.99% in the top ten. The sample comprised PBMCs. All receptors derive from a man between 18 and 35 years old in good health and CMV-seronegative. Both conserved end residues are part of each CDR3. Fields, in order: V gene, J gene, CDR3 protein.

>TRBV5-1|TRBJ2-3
CASSYDRGADTQYF
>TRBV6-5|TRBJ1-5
CASSYSGANQPQHF
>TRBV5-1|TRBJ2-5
CASSPSTSAARETQYF
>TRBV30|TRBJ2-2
CAWGTAIFTGELFF
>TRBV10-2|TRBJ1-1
CASKKLGGVHTEAFF
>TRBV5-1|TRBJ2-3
CASSFREPADTQYF
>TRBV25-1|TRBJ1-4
CASMQNNEKLFF
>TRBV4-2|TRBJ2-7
CASSQARIGRDSYEQYF
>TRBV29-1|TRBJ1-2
CSVEERTAPYGYTF
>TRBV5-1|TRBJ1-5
CASSLAGGNQPQHF
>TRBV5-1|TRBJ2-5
CASSWGERGKEETQYF
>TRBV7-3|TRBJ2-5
CASSAGQGETQYF
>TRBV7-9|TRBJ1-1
CASSFSTRNTEAFF
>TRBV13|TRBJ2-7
CASAGGAGAYEQYF
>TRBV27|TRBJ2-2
CASSLRGSELTGELFF
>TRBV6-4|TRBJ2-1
CASRATSGTYNEQFF
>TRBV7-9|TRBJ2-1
CASNPVDRENEQFF
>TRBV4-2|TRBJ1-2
CASSQAPGQGSGYTF
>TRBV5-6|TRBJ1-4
CASSPTPRGGEKLFF
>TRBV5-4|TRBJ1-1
CASSLMTGDTEAFF
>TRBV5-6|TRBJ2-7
CASSLLGTGGVGVYEQYF
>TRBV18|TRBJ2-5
CASSPLRRPQETQYF
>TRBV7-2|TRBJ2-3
CASSSGQYTDTQYF
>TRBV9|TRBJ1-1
CASSRTGDTEAFF
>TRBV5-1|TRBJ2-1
CASSGTSPGNEQFF
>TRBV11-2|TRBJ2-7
CASRSSVSYEQYF
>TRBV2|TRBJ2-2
CASSVSTNTGELFF
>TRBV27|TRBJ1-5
CASSPSTGAIHQPQHF
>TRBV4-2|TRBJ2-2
CASSRGTSGSGTGELFF
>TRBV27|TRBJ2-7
CASSLRGKGEQYF
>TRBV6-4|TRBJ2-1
CASSEEIYNEQFF
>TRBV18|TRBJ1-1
CASSPTGQGTEAFF
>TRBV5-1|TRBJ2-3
CASSSEETSGFTDTQYF
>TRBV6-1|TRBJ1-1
CASSELQTTEAFF
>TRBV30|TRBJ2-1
CAWTVSGTSGSLIVNEQFF
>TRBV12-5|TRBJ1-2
CAGQGSYGYTF
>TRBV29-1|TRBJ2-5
CSVWRGGPETQYF
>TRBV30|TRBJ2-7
CAWSRTGLADSSYEQYF
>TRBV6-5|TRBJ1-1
CASSYSGRNTEAFF
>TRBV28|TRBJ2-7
CASKDPTEPLEQYF
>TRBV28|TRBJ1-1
CASSLWPVNTEAFF
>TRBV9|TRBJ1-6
CASGQGPLHF
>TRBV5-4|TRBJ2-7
CASSLPGQGAYEQYF